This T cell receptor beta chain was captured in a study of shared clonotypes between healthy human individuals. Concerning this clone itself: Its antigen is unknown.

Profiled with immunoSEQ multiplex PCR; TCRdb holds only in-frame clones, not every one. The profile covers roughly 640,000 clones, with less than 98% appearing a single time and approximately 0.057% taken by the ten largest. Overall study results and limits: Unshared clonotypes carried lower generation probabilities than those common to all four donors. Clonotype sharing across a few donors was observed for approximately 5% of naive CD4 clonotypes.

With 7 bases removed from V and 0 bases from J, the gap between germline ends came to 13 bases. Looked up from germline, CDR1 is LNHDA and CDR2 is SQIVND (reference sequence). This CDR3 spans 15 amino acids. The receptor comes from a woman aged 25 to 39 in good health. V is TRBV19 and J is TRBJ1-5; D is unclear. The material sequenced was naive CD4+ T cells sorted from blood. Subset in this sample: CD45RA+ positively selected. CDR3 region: CASNEANHSNQPQHF. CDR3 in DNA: TGTGCCAGTAACGAGGCTAACCATAGCAATCAGCCCCAGCATTTT.